This T cell receptor beta chain was recovered during a study of shared clonotypes between healthy human individuals. Germline lookup yields CDR1 LNHNV and CDR2 YYDKDF (reference sequence). There are 15 residues in the CDR3. Trimming shortened V by 3 bases and J by 0 bases, and 11 bases separated the two germline ends. Naive-designated CD8 cells lacked CD45RO, were positively enriched for CCR7, and omitted terminally differentiated effector memory CD45RA+ cells. The donor cohort consisted entirely of Caucasian adults residing in Nashville, Tennessee. Per the original methods: Junction-only immunoSEQ sequences carried no quality scores, so filtering differed. Produced via immunoSEQ multiplex PCR; TCRdb's table is partial and in-frame only. The V and J calls and clone size were taken over from that table, and D and trimming were inferred from the DNA. The data show about 1.9 million clones, 93% seen once.

This chain connects TRBV15 to TRBJ1-2; weak D call: TRBD1 (6 bases). The source of this sequence is a man between 18 and 29 years old in good health. Some clones in this sample may be carry-over from other donors' samples. Source material: naive CD8+ T cells from PBMCs. The CDR3 DNA follows: TGTGCCACCAGCAGTAACAGGGCCCCTAACTATGGCTACACCTTC. Protein sequence: CATSSNRAPNYGYTF.